These T cell receptor beta chains were read from a single sample in a study of blood T cell repertoires in COVID-19. TCRdb keeps only in-frame clones here, not all; method: immunoSEQ multiplex PCR. Seen here are approximately 230,000 clones, around 84% observed once, and the top ten hold 15% to 20%. Sequencing used peripheral blood. All receptors derive from a man aged 25-40 years with active or convalescent COVID-19. Each CDR3 is given with its conserved first and last residue. The D gene is left open where the match is weak. Where a row states a size, it is once, few, many or the class of an expanded clone; other rows omit it.

CDR3 length,V gene,J gene,clone size,D gene,CDR3 protein,CDR3 DNA
19,TRBV3-1/TRBV3-2,TRBJ1-2,-,TRBD1,CAAEARNRDREPANYGYTF,TGTGCCGCCGAGGCTCGTAACCGGGACAGGGAACCAGCTAACTATGGCTACACCTTC
12,TRBV7-9,TRBJ1-4,-,-,CASSFHSEKLFF,TGTGCCAGCAGCTTCCACAGTGAAAAACTGTTTTTT
14,TRBV18,TRBJ2-1,few,-,CASSKDREGNEQFF,TGTGCCAGCTCAAAGGACAGGGAGGGCAATGAGCAGTTCTTC
14,TRBV18,TRBJ2-1,-,TRBD2,CASSRGGSYNEQFF,TGTGCCAGCTCCCGGGGGGGCTCCTACAATGAGCAGTTCTTC
14,TRBV18,TRBJ2-3,-,TRBD1,CASSPGQGYDTQYF,TGTGCCAGCTCACCGGGACAGGGGTACGATACGCAGTATTTT
16,TRBV4-2,TRBJ2-5,-,TRBD2,CASSQRLAGGLETQYF,TGTGCCAGCAGCCAAAGACTAGCGGGGGGTCTGGAGACCCAGTACTTC
14,TRBV9,TRBJ2-7,-,TRBD2,CASSPRGVSYEQYF,TGTGCCAGCAGCCCCCGGGGGGTCTCCTACGAGCAGTACTTC
14,TRBV27,TRBJ2-7,-,TRBD2,CASRPAGASYEQYF,TGTGCCAGCAGACCCGCGGGAGCTTCCTACGAGCAGTACTTC
15,TRBV14,TRBJ2-1,-,TRBD2,CASRPLAGGRNEQFF,TGTGCCAGCAGACCCCTAGCGGGAGGCCGGAATGAGCAGTTCTTC
14,TRBV7-9,TRBJ1-4,-,TRBD1,CASSPRQGSEKLFF,TGTGCCAGCAGCCCGAGACAGGGGAGTGAAAAACTGTTTTTT
14,TRBV27,TRBJ2-7,-,TRBD1,CASSFLGQMYEQYF,TGTGCCAGCAGTTTTTTGGGACAGATGTACGAGCAGTACTTC
11,TRBV12-3/TRBV12-4,TRBJ2-7,-,-,CASSPGVEQYF,TGTGCCAGCAGTCCAGGGGTTGAGCAGTACTTC
15,TRBV9,TRBJ2-5,-,TRBD2,CASSVSGGAFETQYF,TGTGCCAGCAGCGTTAGCGGGGGGGCCTTTGAGACCCAGTACTTC
15,TRBV28,TRBJ1-6,-,TRBD1,CASSSRDRESSPLHF,TGTGCCAGCAGTTCTAGGGACAGGGAGAGTTCACCCCTCCACTTT
14,TRBV19,TRBJ1-5,few,-,CASYPGGTGQPQHF,TGTGCCAGCTATCCCGGGGGGACGGGACAGCCCCAGCATTTT
13,TRBV7-2,TRBJ1-1,many,-,CASSLGMNTEAFF,TGTGCCAGCAGCTTAGGTATGAACACTGAAGCTTTCTTT
12,TRBV2,TRBJ1-6,-,TRBD1,CASWDSFSPLHF,TGTGCCAGCTGGGACAGTTTTTCACCCCTCCACTTT
15,TRBV10-3,TRBJ1-1,-,TRBD1,CAIRTTGGLDTEAFF,TGTGCCATCAGGACGACAGGGGGTTTAGACACTGAAGCTTTCTTT
14,TRBV6-6,TRBJ1-1,-,-,CASSYRELNTEAFF,TGTGCCAGCAGTTATCGGGAGTTGAACACTGAAGCTTTCTTT
18,TRBV18,TRBJ2-3,-,-,CASSLLGTKYKSTDTQYF,TGTGCCAGCTCACTCTTAGGGACAAAGTATAAGAGCACAGATACGCAGTATTTT
12,TRBV5-1,TRBJ2-3,-,-,CASSLDPDTQYF,TGCGCCAGCAGCTTGGATCCTGATACGCAGTATTTT
11,TRBV2,TRBJ1-1,-,-,CASSVFYEAFF,TGTGCCAGCAGTGTCTTTTATGAAGCTTTCTTT
11,TRBV30,TRBJ2-7,-,-,CAWTEAYEQYF,TGTGCCTGGACAGAAGCCTACGAGCAGTACTTC
13,TRBV25-1,TRBJ1-1,-,-,CASSTTGRTEAFF,TGTGCCAGCAGTACCACAGGGCGAACTGAAGCTTTCTTT
14,TRBV10-3,TRBJ2-5,-,-,CAISGGPTERTQYF,TGTGCCATCAGTGGGGGCCCAACAGAGCGGACCCAGTACTTC